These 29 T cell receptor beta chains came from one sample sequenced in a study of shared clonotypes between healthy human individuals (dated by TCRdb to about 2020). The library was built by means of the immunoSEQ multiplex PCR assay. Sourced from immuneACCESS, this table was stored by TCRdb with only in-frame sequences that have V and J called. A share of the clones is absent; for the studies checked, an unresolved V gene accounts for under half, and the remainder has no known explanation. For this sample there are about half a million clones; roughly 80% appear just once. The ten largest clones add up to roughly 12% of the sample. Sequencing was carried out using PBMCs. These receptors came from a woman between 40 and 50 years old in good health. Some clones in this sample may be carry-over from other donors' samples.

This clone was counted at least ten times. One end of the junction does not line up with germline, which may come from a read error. CDR3 DNA: TGTGCTAGCAGCGCACAGGGGGCTGACACCGGGGAGCTGTTTTTT. Residues: CASSAQGADTGELFF. The rearrangement uses TRBV7-7 and TRBJ2-2; 9 nucleotides match TRBD1. The germline CDR1 and CDR2 sequences are SSHAT and FNYEAQ (reference sequence). The CDR3 length is 15 residues. The full variable domain, in which reference TRBV7-7 and TRBJ2-2 provide the parts outside the CDR3, is GAGVSQSPRYKVTKRGQDVTLRCDPISSHATLYWYQQALGQGPEFLTYFNYEAQPDKSGLPSDRFSAERPEGSISTLTIQRTEQRDSAMYRCASSAQGADTGELFFGEGSRLTVL.

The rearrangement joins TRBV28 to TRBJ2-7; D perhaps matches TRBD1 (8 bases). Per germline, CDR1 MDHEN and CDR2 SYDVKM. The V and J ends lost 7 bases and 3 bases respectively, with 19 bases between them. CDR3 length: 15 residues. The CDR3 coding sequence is TGTGCCAGCACAACAGGGGGGGCAAGCTACTACGAGCAGTACTTC. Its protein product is CASTTGGASYYEQYF.

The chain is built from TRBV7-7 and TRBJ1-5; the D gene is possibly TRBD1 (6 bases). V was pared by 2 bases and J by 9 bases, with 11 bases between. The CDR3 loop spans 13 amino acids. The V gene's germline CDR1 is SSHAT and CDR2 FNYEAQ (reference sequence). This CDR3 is CASSLRGGVPQHF. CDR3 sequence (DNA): TGTGCCAGCAGCTTAAGGGGGGGGGTGCCCCAGCATTTT.

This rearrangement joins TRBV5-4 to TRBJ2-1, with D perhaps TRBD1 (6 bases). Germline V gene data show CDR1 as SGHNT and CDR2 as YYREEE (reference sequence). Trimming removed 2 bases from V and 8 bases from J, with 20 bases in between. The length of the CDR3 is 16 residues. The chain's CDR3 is CASSFRLQGRGDEQFF. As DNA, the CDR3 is TGTGCCAGCAGCTTCCGGTTACAGGGTCGGGGAGATGAGCAGTTCTTC.

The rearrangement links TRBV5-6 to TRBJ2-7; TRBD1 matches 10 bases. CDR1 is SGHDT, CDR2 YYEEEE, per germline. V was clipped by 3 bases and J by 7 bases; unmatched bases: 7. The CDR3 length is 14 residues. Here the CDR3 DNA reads TGTGCCAGCAGCTGGGACAGGGGATTGGGGGAGCAGTACTTC. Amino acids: CASSWDRGLGEQYF. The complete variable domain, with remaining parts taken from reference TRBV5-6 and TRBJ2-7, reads DAGVTQSPTHLIKTRGQQVTLRCSPKSGHDTVSWYQQALGQGPQFIFQYYEEEERQRGNFPDRFSGHQFPNYSSELNVNALLLGDSALYLCASSWDRGLGEQYFGPGTRLTVT.

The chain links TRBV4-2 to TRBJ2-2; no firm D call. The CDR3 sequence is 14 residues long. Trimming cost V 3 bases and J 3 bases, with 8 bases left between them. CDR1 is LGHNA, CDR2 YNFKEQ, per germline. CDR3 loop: CASSHGYDTGELFF. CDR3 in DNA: TGTGCCAGCAGCCACGGGTATGACACCGGGGAGCTGTTTTTT.

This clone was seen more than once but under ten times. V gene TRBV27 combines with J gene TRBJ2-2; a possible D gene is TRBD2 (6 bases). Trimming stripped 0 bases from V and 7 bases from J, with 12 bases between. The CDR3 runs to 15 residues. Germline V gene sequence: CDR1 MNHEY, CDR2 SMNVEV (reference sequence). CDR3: CASSLSTGDRGELFF. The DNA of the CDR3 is TGTGCCAGCAGTTTATCAACGGGAGATCGCGGGGAGCTGTTTTTT.

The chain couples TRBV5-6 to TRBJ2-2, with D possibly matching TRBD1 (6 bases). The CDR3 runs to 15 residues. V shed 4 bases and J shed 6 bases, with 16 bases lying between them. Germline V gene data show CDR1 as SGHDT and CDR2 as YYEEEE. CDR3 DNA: TGTGCCAGCAGCACGCCCGGGACACGCGCCGGGGAGCTGTTTTTT. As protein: CASSTPGTRAGELFF.

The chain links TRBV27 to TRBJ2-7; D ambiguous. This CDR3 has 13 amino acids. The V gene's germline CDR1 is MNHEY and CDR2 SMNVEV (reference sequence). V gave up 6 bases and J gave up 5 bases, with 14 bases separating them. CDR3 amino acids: CASRPRTGHEQYF. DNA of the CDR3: TGTGCCAGCAGACCAAGGACCGGGCACGAGCAGTACTTC.

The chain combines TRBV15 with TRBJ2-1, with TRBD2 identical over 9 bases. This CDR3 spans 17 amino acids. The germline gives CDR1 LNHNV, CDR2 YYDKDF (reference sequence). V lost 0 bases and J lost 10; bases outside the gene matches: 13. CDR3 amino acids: CATSRDPAGGNPGEQFF. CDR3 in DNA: TGTGCCACCAGCAGAGATCCGGCGGGAGGGAATCCGGGGGAGCAGTTCTTC.

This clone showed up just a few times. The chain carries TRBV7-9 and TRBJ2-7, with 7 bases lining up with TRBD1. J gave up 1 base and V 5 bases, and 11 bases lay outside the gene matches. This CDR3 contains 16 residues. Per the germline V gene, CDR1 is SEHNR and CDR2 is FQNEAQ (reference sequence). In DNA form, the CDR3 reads TGTGCCAGCAGCGCCCACCGGGACAGTCCATCCTACGAGCAGTACTTC. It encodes CASSAHRDSPSYEQYF.

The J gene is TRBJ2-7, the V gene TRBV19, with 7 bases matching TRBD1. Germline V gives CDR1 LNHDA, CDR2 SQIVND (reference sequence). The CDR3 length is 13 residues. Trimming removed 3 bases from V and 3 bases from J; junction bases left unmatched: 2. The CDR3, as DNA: TGTGCCAGTAGTATGGGGGACAGCTACGAGCAGTACTTC. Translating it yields CASSMGDSYEQYF.

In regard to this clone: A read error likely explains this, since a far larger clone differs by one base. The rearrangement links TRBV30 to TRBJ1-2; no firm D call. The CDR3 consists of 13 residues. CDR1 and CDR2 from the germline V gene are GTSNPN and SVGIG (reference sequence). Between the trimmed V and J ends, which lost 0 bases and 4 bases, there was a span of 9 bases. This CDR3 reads CAWSVHRIYGYTF. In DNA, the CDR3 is TGTGCCTGGAGTGTTCACAGAATCTATGGCTACACCTTC.

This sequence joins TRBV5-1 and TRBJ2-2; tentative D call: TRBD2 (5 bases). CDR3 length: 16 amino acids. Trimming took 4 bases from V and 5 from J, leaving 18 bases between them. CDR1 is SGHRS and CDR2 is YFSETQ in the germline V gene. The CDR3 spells CASSGSSGDGTGELFF. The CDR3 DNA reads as TGCGCCAGCAGCGGGAGCTCAGGAGATGGGACCGGGGAGCTGTTTTTT.

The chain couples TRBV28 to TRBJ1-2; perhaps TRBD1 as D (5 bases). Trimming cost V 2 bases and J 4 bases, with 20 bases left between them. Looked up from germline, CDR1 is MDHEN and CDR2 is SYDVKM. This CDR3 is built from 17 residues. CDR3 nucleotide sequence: TGTGCCAGCAGTTTACAGGCCGCTCCTCTGGGGGGCTATGGCTACACCTTC. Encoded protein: CASSLQAAPLGGYGYTF.

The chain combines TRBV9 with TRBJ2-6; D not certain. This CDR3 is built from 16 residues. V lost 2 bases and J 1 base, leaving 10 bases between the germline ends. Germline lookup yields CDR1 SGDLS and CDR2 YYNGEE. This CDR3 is CASSVFHRSGANVLTF. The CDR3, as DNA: TGTGCCAGCAGCGTTTTCCATAGGTCTGGGGCCAACGTCCTGACTTTC. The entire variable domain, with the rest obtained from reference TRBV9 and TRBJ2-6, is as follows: DSGVTQTPKHLITATGQRVTLRCSPRSGDLSVYWYQQSLDQGLQFLIQYYNGEERAKGNILERFSAQQFPDLHSELNLSSLELGDSALYFCASSVFHRSGANVLTFGAGSRLTVL.

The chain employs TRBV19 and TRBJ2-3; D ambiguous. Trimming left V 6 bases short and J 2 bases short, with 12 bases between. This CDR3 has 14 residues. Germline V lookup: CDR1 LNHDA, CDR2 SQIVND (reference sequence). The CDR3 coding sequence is TGTGCCAGTAGCCCACAGAGAGACACAGATACGCAGTATTTT. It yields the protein CASSPQRDTDTQYF. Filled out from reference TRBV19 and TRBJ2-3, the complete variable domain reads DGGITQSPKYLFRKEGQNVTLSCEQNLNHDAMYWYRQDPGQGLRLIYYSQIVNDFQKGDIAEGYSVSREKKESFPLTVTSAQKNPTAFYLCASSPQRDTDTQYFGPGTRLTVL.

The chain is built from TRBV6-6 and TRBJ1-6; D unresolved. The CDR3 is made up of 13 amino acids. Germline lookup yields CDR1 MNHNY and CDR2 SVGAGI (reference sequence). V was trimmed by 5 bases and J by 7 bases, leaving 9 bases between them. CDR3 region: CASSVTANSPLHF. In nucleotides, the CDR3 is TGTGCCAGCAGTGTTACTGCGAATTCACCCCTCCACTTT.

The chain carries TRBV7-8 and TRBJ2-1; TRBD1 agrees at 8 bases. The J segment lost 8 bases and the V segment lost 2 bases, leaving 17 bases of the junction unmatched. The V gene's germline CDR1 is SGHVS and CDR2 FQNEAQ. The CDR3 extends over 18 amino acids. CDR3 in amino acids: CASSLLAGGLRLHDEQFF. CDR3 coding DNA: TGTGCCAGCAGCTTATTGGCAGGGGGCCTACGCTTACACGATGAGCAGTTCTTC.

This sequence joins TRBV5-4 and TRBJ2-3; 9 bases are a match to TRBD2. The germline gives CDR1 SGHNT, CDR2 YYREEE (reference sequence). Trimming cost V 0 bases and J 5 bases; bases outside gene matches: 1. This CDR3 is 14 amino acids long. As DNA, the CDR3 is TGTGCCAGCAGCTTGGATAGCGGGAGAGATACGCAGTATTTT. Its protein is CASSLDSGRDTQYF.

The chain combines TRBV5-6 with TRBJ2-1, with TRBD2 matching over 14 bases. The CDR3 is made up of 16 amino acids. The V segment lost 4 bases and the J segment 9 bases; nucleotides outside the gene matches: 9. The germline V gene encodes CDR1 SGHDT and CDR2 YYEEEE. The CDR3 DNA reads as TGTGCCAGCAGCGTCGCGGGACTAGCGGGAGCTTTTGAGCAGTTCTTC. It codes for CASSVAGLAGAFEQFF.

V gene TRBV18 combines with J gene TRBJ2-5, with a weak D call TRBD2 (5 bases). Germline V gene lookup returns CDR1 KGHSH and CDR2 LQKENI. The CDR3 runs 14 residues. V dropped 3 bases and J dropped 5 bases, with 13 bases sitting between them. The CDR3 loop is CASSPNGGPETQYF. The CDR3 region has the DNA TGTGCCAGCTCACCGAACGGAGGCCCCGAGACCCAGTACTTC.

CDR3 sequence: CASSVAGAHNEQFF. The CDR3 DNA sequence: TGTGCCAGCAGTGTAGCGGGGGCCCACAATGAGCAGTTCTTC. The rearrangement uses TRBV28 and TRBJ2-1, with 9 bases fitting TRBD2. The CDR3 length is 14 residues. Germline CDR1 is MDHEN and CDR2 is SYDVKM. The V and J ends lost 5 bases and 5 bases, in that order; junction bases with no gene match: 4.

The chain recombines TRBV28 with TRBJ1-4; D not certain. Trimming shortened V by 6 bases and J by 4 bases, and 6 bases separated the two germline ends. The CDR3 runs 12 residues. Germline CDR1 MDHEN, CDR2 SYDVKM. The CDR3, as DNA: TGTGCCAGCAGGCTTAATAATGAAAAACTGTTTTTT. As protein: CASRLNNEKLFF.

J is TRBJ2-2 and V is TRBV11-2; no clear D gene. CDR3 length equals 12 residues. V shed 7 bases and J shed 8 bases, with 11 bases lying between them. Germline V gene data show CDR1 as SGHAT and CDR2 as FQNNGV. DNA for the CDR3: TGTGCCAGCATCCTGGTTTATGGGGAGCTGTTTTTT. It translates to CASILVYGELFF.

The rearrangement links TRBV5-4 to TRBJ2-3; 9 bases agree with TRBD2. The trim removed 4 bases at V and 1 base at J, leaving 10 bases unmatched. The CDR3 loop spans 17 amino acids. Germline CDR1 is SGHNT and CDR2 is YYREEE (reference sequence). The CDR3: CASSPMIRTSGTDTQYF. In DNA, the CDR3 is TGTGCCAGCAGCCCGATGATCCGGACTAGCGGCACAGATACGCAGTATTTT.

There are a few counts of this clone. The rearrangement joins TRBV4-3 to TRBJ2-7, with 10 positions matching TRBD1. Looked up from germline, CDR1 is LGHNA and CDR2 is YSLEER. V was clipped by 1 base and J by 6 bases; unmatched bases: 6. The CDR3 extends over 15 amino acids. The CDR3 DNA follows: TGCGCCAGCAGCCAAGCGGGGACAGGGGTAGGCGAGCAGTACTTC. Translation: CASSQAGTGVGEQYF.

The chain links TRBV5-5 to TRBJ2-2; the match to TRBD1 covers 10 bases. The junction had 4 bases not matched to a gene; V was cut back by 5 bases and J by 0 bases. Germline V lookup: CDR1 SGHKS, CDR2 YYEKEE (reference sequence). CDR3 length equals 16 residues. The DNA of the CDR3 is TGTGCCAGCAGAACAGGGACAGGGGCGAACACCGGGGAGCTGTTTTTT. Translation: CASRTGTGANTGELFF.

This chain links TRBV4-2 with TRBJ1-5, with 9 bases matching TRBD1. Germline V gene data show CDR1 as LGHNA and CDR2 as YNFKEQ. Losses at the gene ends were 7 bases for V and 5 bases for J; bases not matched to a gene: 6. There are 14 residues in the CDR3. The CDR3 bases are TGTGCCAGCAAACGGACAGGGGTCGATCAGCCCCAGCATTTT. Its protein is CASKRTGVDQPQHF.